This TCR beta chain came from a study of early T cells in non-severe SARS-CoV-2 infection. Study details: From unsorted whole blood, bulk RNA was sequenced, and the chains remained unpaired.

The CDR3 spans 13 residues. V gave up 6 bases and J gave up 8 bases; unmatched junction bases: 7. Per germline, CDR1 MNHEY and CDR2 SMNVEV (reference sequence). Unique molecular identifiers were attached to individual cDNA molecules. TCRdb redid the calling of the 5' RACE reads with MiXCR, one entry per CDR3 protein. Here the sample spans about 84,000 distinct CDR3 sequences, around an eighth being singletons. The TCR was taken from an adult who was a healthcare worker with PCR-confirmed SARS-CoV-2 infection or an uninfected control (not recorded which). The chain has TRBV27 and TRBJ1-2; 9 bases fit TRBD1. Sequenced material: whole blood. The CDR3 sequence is CASSLQGAPGYTF. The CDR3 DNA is TGTGCCAGCAGCTTACAGGGGGCGCCAGGCTACACCTTC.